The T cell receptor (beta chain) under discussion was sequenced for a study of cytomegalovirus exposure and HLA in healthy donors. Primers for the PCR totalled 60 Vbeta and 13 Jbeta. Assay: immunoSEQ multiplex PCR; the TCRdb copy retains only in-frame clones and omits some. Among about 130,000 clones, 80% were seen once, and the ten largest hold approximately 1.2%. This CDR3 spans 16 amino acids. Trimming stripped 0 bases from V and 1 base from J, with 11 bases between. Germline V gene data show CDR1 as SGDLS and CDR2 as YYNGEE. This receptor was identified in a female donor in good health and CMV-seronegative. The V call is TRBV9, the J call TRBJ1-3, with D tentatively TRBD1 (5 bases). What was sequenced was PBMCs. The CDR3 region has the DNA TGTGCCAGCAGCGTAGGGGGGGTCTCATCTGGAAACACCATATATTTT. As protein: CASSVGGVSSGNTIYF.